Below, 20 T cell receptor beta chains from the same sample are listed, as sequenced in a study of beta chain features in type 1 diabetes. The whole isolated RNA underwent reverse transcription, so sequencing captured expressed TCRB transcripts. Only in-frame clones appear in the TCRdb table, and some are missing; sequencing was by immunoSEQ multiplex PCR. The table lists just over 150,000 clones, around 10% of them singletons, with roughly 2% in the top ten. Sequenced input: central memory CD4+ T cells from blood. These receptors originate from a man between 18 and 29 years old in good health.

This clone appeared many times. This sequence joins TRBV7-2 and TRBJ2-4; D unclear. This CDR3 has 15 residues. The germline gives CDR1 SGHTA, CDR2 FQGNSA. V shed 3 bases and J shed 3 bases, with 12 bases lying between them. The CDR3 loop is CASSFTDWVKNIQYF. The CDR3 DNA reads TGTGCCAGCAGCTTTACAGATTGGGTCAAAAACATTCAGTACTTC.

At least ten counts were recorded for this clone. The chain's CDR3 is CASSASGTGRTGELFF. As DNA, the CDR3 is TGTGCCAGCAGCGCGTCCGGGACAGGGCGCACCGGGGAGCTGTTTTTT. This chain links TRBV9 with TRBJ2-2, with TRBD1 matching 9 bases. The V gene end was trimmed by 3 bases and the J gene end by 4 bases; junction bases not matched to a gene: 7. The CDR3 consists of 16 residues. Germline loops: CDR1 SGDLS, CDR2 YYNGEE.

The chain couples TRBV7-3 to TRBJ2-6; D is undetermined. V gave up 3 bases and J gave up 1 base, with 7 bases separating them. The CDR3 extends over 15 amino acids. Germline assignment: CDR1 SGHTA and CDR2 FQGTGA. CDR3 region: CASSLIGSGANVLTF. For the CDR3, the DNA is TGTGCCAGCAGCTTGATAGGTTCTGGGGCCAACGTCCTGACTTTC.

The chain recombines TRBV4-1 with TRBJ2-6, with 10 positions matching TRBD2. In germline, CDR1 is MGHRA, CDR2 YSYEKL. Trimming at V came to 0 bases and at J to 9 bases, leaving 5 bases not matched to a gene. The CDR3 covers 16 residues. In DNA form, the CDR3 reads TGCGCCAGCAGCCAAGAGTGGACTAGCGGCCTCAACGTCCTGACTTTC. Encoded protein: CASSQEWTSGLNVLTF.

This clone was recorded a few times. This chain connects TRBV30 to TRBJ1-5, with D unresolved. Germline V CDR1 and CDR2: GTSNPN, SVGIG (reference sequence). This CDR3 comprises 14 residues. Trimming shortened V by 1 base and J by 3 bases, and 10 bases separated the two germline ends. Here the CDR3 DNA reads TGTGCCTGGAGTGGGGGATCCGCCAATCAGCCCCAGCATTTT. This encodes CAWSGGSANQPQHF.

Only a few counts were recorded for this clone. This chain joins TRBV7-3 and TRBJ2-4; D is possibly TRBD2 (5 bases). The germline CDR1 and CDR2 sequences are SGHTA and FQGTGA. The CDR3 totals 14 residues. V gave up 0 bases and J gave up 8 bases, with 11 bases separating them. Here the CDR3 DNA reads TGTGCCAGCAGCTTAACGTCAGAGGGAGACATTCAGTACTTC. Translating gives CASSLTSEGDIQYF.

The CDR3 sequence: CASRVDSNQPQHF. CDR3 nucleotides: TGTGCCAGCAGGGTTGATAGCAATCAGCCCCAGCATTTT. The genes are TRBV6-1 and TRBJ1-5; D is uncertain. CDR1 and CDR2 (germline): MNHNS, SASEGT. CDR3 size: 13 residues. Trimming took off 6 bases at V and 0 bases at J, with 6 bases between the two ends.

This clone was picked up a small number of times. CDR3 loop: CASSEPSGTGGQETQYF. The CDR3 DNA follows: TGTGCCAGCAGTGAACCATCCGGGACAGGGGGCCAAGAGACCCAGTACTTC. The rearrangement links TRBV25-1 to TRBJ2-5; 11 bases line up with TRBD1. CDR3 length equals 17 residues. In germline, CDR1 is MGHDK, CDR2 SYGVNS. V shed 2 bases and J 1 base; nucleotides not matched to a gene: 6.

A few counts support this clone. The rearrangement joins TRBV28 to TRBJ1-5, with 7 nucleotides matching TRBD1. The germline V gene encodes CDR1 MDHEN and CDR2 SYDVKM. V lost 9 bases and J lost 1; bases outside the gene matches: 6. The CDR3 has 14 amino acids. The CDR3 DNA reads TGTGCCAGGACACAGGGGAAGAGCAATCAGCCCCAGCATTTT. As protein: CARTQGKSNQPQHF.

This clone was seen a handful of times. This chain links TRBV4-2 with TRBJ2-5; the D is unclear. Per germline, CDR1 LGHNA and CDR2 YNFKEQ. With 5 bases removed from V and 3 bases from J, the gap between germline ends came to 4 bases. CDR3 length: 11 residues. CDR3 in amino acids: CASSYKETQYF. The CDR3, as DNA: TGTGCCAGCAGCTATAAAGAGACCCAGTACTTC.

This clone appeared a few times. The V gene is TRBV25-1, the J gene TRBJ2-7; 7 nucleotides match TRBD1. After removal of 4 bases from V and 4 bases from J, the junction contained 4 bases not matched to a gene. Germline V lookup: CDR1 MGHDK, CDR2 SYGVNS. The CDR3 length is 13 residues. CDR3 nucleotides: TGTGCCAGCAGTGCCCAGGGGGTTTACGAGCAGTACTTC. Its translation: CASSAQGVYEQYF.

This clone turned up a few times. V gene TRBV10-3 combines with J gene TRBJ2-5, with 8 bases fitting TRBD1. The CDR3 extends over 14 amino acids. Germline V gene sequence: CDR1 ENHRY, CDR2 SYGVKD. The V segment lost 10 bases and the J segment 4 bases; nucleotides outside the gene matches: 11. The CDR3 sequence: CASTGQGKGETQYF. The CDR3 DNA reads TGTGCCAGCACCGGACAGGGTAAAGGAGAGACCCAGTACTTC.

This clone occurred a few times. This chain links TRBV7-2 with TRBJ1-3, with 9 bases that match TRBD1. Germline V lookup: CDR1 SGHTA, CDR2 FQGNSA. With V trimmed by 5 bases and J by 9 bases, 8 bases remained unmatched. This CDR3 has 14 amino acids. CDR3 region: CASSPDRGKGTIYF. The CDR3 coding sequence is TGTGCCAGCAGCCCGGACAGGGGAAAAGGCACCATATATTTT.

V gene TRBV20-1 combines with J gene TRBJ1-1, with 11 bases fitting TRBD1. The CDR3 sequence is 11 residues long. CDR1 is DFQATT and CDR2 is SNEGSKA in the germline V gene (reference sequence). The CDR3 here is CRGQGGTEAFF. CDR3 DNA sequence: TGCAGGGGACAGGGGGGCACTGAAGCTTTCTTT.

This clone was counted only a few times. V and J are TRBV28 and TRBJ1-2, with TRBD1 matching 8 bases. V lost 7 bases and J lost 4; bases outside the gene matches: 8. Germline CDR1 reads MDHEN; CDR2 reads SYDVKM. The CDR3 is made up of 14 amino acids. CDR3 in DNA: TGTGCCAGCAACCGACAGGGGTTCGCCTATGGCTACACCTTC. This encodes CASNRQGFAYGYTF.

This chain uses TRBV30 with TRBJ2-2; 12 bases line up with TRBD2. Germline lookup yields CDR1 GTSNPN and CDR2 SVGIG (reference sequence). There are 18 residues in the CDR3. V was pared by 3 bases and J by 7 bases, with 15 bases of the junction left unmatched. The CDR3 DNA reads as TGTGCCTGGAGGTTGGCCCTAGCGGGAGGGCCTGTGGTCGGGGAGCTGTTTTTT. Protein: CAWRLALAGGPVVGELFF. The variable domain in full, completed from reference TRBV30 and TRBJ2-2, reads SQTIHQWPATLVQPVGSPLSLECTVEGTSNPNLYWYRQAAGRGLQLLFYSVGIGQISSEVPQNLSASRPQDRQFILSSKKLLLSDSGFYLCAWRLALAGGPVVGELFFGEGSRLTVL.

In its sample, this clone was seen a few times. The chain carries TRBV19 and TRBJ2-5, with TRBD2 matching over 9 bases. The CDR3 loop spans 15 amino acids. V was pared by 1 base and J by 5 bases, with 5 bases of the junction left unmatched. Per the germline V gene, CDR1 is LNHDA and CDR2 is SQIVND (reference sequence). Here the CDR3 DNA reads TGTGCCAGTAGTATAGCTGCGGGAGGGACGGAGACCCAGTACTTC. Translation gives CASSIAAGGTETQYF.

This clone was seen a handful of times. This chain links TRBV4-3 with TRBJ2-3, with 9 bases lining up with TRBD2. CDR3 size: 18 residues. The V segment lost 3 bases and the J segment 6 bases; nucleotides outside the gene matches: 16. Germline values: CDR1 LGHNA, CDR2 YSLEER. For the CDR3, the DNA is TGCGCCAGCAGCCAGAGCCAGGAGAGCGGGAGGTGGTCGGATACGCAGTATTTT. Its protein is CASSQSQESGRWSDTQYF.

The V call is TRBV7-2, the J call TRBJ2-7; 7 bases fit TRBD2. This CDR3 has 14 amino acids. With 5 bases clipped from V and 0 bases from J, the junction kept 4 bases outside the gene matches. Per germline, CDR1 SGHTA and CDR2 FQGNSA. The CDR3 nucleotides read TGTGCCAGCAGCGCCCGGACTAGCTCCTACGAGCAGTACTTC. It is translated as CASSARTSSYEQYF.

CDR3 nucleotide sequence: TGTGCCTGGAGCTTGGGGACAGTCGACCTTAAGTTCTTC. Amino acids: CAWSLGTVDLKFF. The rearrangement links TRBV30 to TRBJ2-1, with 7 bases that match TRBD1. The germline V gene has CDR1 GTSNPN and CDR2 SVGIG (reference sequence). With 3 bases clipped from V and 14 bases from J, the junction kept 13 bases outside the gene matches. The CDR3 spans 13 residues.